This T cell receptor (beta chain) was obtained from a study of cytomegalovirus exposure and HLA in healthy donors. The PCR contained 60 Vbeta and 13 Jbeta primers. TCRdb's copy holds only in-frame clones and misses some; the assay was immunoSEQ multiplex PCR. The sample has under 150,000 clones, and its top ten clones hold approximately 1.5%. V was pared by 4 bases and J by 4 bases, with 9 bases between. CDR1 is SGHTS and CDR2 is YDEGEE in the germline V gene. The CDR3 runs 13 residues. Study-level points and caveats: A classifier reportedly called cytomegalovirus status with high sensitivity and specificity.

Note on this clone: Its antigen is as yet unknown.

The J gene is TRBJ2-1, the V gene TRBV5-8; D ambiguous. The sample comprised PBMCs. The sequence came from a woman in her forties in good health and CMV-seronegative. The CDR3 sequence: CASSTGLYNEQFF. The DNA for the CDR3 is TGTGCCAGCAGCACCGGGTTGTACAATGAGCAGTTCTTC.